Shown below are 11 T cell receptor beta chains from a single sample sequenced in a study of blood T cell repertoires in COVID-19. Sequenced by immunoSEQ multiplex PCR; TCRdb stores in-frame clones only, minus some. The table records hundreds of thousands of clones, nearly 85% of them present only once. The sequenced sample was peripheral blood. The receptors were sampled from a woman aged 25 to 39 with COVID-19, enrolled during active disease.

The chain combines TRBV7-2 with TRBJ2-1; D unclear. The V gene lost 4 bases and the J gene lost 0 bases, with 4 bases spanning the gap. The CDR3 totals 13 residues. Per the germline V gene, CDR1 is SGHTA and CDR2 is FQGNSA. CDR3 protein: CASSSYSYNEQFF. The CDR3 DNA follows: TGTGCCAGCAGCTCGTACTCCTACAATGAGCAGTTCTTC.

This chain links TRBV6-5 with TRBJ1-4; TRBD1 aligns across 7 bases. Germline trimming cut 1 base from V and 8 bases from J; bases unmatched to any gene: 1. The germline gives CDR1 MNHEY, CDR2 SVGAGI. CDR3 length: 13 residues. The CDR3 DNA sequence: TGTGCCAGCAGTTACTTAGGGGGCGAAAAACTGTTTTTT. Its translation is CASSYLGGEKLFF.

The rearrangement joins TRBV6-5 to TRBJ2-2; D gene uncertain. Trimming pared 1 base from V and 6 bases from J, leaving 12 bases between. Germline lookup yields CDR1 MNHEY and CDR2 SVGAGI. The CDR3 loop spans 15 amino acids. CDR3 loop: CASSYLWAKPGELFF. CDR3 DNA: TGTGCCAGCAGTTACTTGTGGGCCAAACCCGGGGAGCTGTTTTTT.

The CDR3 protein is CASSIPAARATEAFF. As DNA, the CDR3 is TGTGCCAGTAGTATCCCCGCCGCGCGGGCGACTGAAGCTTTCTTT. The rearrangement links TRBV19 to TRBJ1-1; the D is unclear. The CDR3 runs to 15 residues. Germline V gene sequence: CDR1 LNHDA, CDR2 SQIVND (reference sequence). V was shortened by 3 bases and J by 5 bases, with 16 bases between the two germline ends.

The chain recombines TRBV6-2 or TRBV6-3 with TRBJ2-3, with TRBD2 identical over 10 bases. The CDR3 runs 17 residues. Germline-derived CDR1 and CDR2 are MNHEY and SVGEGT. The J segment lost 2 bases and the V segment lost 5 bases, leaving 10 bases of the junction unmatched. CDR3 coding DNA: TGTGCCAGCAGTCTTAGGACTAGCGGAAAGTTCACAGATACGCAGTATTTT. Protein sequence: CASSLRTSGKFTDTQYF.

The V call is TRBV28, the J call TRBJ2-3; TRBD1 aligns across 9 bases. Germline V lookup: CDR1 MDHEN, CDR2 SYDVKM. CDR3 length equals 15 residues. Losses at the gene ends were 6 bases for V and 4 bases for J; bases not matched to a gene: 8. CDR3 loop: CASRQQGAYADTQYF. The CDR3 bases are TGTGCCAGCAGGCAACAGGGGGCGTACGCAGATACGCAGTATTTT. Variable domain in full (rest from reference TRBV28 and TRBJ2-3): DVKVTQSSRYLVKRTGEKVFLECVQDMDHENMFWYRQDPGLGLRLIYFSYDVKMKEKGDIPEGYSVSREKKERFSLILESASTNQTSMYLCASRQQGAYADTQYFGPGTRLTVL.

This clone appeared once. The chain uses TRBV6-2 or TRBV6-3 and TRBJ2-3; the D gene is possibly TRBD2 (5 bases). The germline V gene encodes CDR1 MNHEY and CDR2 SVGEGT. The CDR3 contains 18 residues. Trimming shortened V by 4 bases and J by 0 bases, and 20 bases separated the two germline ends. The CDR3 reads CASSSPPGSKPSTDTQYF. Written as DNA, the CDR3 is TGTGCCAGCAGTTCGCCCCCGGGGTCGAAGCCTAGCACAGATACGCAGTATTTT.

This chain uses TRBV6-1 with TRBJ1-3, with D perhaps matching TRBD1 (5 bases). CDR1 and CDR2 (germline): MNHNS, SASEGT. V gave up 1 base and J gave up 0 bases, with 7 bases separating them. The CDR3 has 15 amino acids. The CDR3 is CASSEVGDSGNTIYF. The CDR3 region has the DNA TGTGCCAGCAGTGAAGTAGGGGACTCTGGAAACACCATATATTTT.

This clone was detected once. The chain is built from TRBV4-2 and TRBJ2-4; 8 bases are a match to TRBD1. The ends lost 0 bases at V and 8 bases at J; junction bases unmatched: 12. Germline CDR1 reads LGHNA; CDR2 reads YNFKEQ. The CDR3 consists of 17 residues. Here the CDR3 reads CASSQDRAAGQGDIQYF. The DNA for the CDR3 is TGTGCCAGCAGCCAAGATAGGGCAGCCGGACAGGGAGACATTCAGTACTTC.

This clone has more than one count but fewer than ten. The CDR3 loop is CAISESMAVATDTQYF. CDR3 DNA sequence: TGTGCCATCAGTGAGTCGATGGCGGTGGCCACAGATACGCAGTATTTT. The V call is TRBV10-3, the J call TRBJ2-3; D unclear. Trimming took 0 bases from V and 2 from J, leaving 12 bases between them. Per germline, CDR1 ENHRY and CDR2 SYGVKD. CDR3 length: 16 amino acids.

The chain has TRBV19 and TRBJ2-3, with no clear D. The germline V gene encodes CDR1 LNHDA and CDR2 SQIVND (reference sequence). V was clipped by 5 bases and J by 6 bases, with 9 bases between them. The CDR3 totals 12 residues. The CDR3 region is CASSQVRDTQYF. In DNA form, the CDR3 reads TGTGCCAGTAGTCAAGTGCGTGATACGCAGTATTTT.